This passage covers 5 T cell receptor beta chains from one sample sequenced in a study of blood T cell repertoires in COVID-19. Assay: immunoSEQ multiplex PCR; the TCRdb copy retains only in-frame clones and omits some. Among 100,000 or so clones, about 89% were seen once, and the ten largest hold 9.5% to 13%. Input material: peripheral blood. The receptors were sampled from a woman in her twenties or thirties with acute or convalescent COVID-19.

The chain is built from TRBV5-1 and TRBJ2-1; weak D call: TRBD2 (6 bases). CDR3 length: 14 amino acids. Trimming cost V 0 bases and J 4 bases, with 8 bases left between them. Germline V gene sequence: CDR1 SGHRS, CDR2 YFSETQ. The CDR3 DNA follows: TGCGCCAGCAGCTTGGGGGAGGTTTACAATGAGCAGTTCTTC. Protein product: CASSLGEVYNEQFF.

This chain connects TRBV19 to TRBJ2-7; a weak D match, TRBD2 (6 bases). V was shortened by 5 bases and J by 1 base, with 12 bases between the two germline ends. CDR1 is LNHDA, CDR2 SQIVND, per germline (reference sequence). This CDR3 contains 14 residues. For the CDR3, the DNA is TGTGCCAGTAGTGCGACTAGTGGGTCCTACGAGCAGTACTTC. Residues: CASSATSGSYEQYF. The whole variable domain, remainder taken from reference TRBV19 and TRBJ2-7, is DGGITQSPKYLFRKEGQNVTLSCEQNLNHDAMYWYRQDPGQGLRLIYYSQIVNDFQKGDIAEGYSVSREKKESFPLTVTSAQKNPTAFYLCASSATSGSYEQYFGPGTRLTVT.

The chain has TRBV4-1 and TRBJ2-1; TRBD1 matches at 8 bases. Germline loops: CDR1 MGHRA, CDR2 YSYEKL. The CDR3 is 13 amino acids. The trim removed 5 bases at V and 6 bases at J, leaving 3 bases unmatched. The CDR3, as DNA: TGCGCCAGCAGCTCCGGACAGGGCAATGAGCAGTTCTTC. Its translation: CASSSGQGNEQFF.

This sequence joins TRBV12-3 or TRBV12-4 and TRBJ2-7; D remains ambiguous. The germline V and J ends were trimmed by 0 bases and 4 bases, with 4 bases remaining between them. There are 12 residues in the CDR3. CDR3 DNA sequence: TGTGCCAGCAGTTTAGCCCTTTACGAGCAGTACTTC. Translating gives CASSLALYEQYF.

The rearrangement joins TRBV7-9 to TRBJ1-2; 7 bases line up with TRBD1. Germline CDR1 and CDR2: SEHNR and FQNEAQ (reference sequence). V gave up 7 bases and J gave up 4 bases; unmatched junction bases: 6. The CDR3 spans 13 residues. DNA of the CDR3: TGTGCCAGCATGGGGACAGACTCCTATGGCTACACCTTC. Translation: CASMGTDSYGYTF.